This paragraph reports one T cell receptor (beta chain). Authors' methods: Amplification of reference gene primers provided the estimated nucleated cell counts. The repertoire was sequenced with immunoSEQ multiplex PCR; TCRdb's copy has only in-frame clones and lacks some. Clone size and the V and J calls come from that table; the DNA yielded D and trimming. This table has hundreds of thousands of clones, 75% to 90% appearing once. This record comes from a study of blood T cell repertoires in COVID-19. Study in general: PBMCs, B-cell-depleted T cells, or T cells provided the cDNA or gDNA that made up the material.

Trimming removed 1 base at V and 3 bases at J, with 13 bases between. Germline CDR1 reads SGHNT; CDR2 reads YYREEE (reference sequence). The CDR3 sequence is 15 residues long. The participants were between about 18 and 100 years old and came from about two dozen US areas. The study assigned cohorts using participant-reported clinical history. Sequences were obtained from PBMCs or T cells enriched from blood (not recorded which). V and J are TRBV5-4 and TRBJ1-2, with D perhaps TRBD1 (6 bases). The clonotype was recovered from a man aged 25 to 45 who had recovered from COVID-19. CDR3: CASSLFDRTHYGYTF. CDR3 bases: TGTGCCAGCAGCTTGTTCGACAGGACTCACTATGGCTACACCTTC.